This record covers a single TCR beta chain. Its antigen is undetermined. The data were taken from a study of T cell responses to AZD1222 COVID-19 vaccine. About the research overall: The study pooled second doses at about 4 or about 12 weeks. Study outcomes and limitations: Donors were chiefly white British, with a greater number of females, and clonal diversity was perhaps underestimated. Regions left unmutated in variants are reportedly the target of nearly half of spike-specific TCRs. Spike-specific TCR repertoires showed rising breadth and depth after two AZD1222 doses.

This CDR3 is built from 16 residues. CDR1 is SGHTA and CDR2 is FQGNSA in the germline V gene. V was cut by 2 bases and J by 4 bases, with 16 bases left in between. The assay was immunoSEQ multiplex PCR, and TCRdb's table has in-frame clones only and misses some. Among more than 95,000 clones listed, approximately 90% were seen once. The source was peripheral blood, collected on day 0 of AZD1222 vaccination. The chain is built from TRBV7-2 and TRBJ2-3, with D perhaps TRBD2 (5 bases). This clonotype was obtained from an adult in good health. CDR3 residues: CASSLYWGVSADTQYF. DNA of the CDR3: TGTGCCAGCAGCTTATATTGGGGAGTATCGGCAGATACGCAGTATTTT.